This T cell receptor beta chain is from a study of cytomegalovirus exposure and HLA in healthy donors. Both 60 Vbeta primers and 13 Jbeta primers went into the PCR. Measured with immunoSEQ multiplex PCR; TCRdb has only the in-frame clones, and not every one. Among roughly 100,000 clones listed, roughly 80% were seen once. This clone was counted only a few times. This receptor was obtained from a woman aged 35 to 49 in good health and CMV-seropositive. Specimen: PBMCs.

CDR3 sequence: CASSLGSVGLFYEQYF. DNA for the CDR3: TGTGCCAGCAGCTTAGGCAGCGTGGGGCTATTTTACGAGCAGTACTTC. The V gene is TRBV11-2, the J gene TRBJ2-7; tentatively, D is TRBD1 (5 bases). CDR3 length: 16 residues. Germline lookup yields CDR1 SGHAT and CDR2 FQNNGV. Trimming took 1 base from V and 4 from J, leaving 17 bases between them.